The next 24 T cell receptor beta chains were all read from a single sample in a study of glioma-infiltrating T cells. The iRepertoire nested amplicon-rescue multiplex PCR amplified TCR alpha and beta CDR3s from RNA. TCRdb processed the multiplex PCR reads anew with MiXCR; each CDR3 protein has one entry. There are tens of thousands of distinct CDR3 sequences in the sample; 20% to 25% occur only once, and over 5% lies in the top ten. Sequencing was done on a sample of glioma tissue, nonneoplastic brain tissue, or PBMCs (not recorded which). These receptors all stem from a human donor with low-grade glioma or glioblastoma, undergoing nonglioma brain surgery, or in good health (not recorded which).

The V and J genes are TRBV2 and TRBJ2-7; a weak D match, TRBD2 (5 bases). Trimming removed 4 bases at V and 4 bases at J, with 11 bases between. Germline lookup yields CDR1 SNHLY and CDR2 FYNNEI. The CDR3 contains 13 residues. The CDR3 protein is CASSVARGYEQYF. The CDR3 DNA reads as TGTGCCAGCAGTGTCGCACGGGGATACGAGCAGTACTTC.

This clonotype appeared many times. The chain joins TRBV29-1 to TRBJ2-2; the D gene is possibly TRBD2 (6 bases). The CDR3 consists of 13 residues. With 4 bases removed from V and 6 bases from J, the gap between germline ends came to 12 bases. CDR1 is SQVTM, CDR2 ANQGSEA, per germline. The CDR3 here is CSVVAAPAGELFF. The CDR3 bases are TGCAGCGTTGTAGCGGCCCCAGCCGGGGAGCTGTTTTTT.

The chain recombines TRBV12-3 or TRBV12-4 with TRBJ1-2; 7 bases line up with TRBD1. Unmatched junction bases numbered 6, after V lost 6 bases and J lost 2 bases. The CDR3 loop spans 14 amino acids. The CDR3 DNA reads TGTGCCAGCAGCCCGACAGGGATGAACTATGGCTACACCTTC. Translated: CASSPTGMNYGYTF.

This clonotype was found a few times. A much larger clone lies one base from this, so it may be a read error. The V call is TRBV20-1, the J call TRBJ2-7; maybe TRBD2 (7 bases). Germline lookup yields CDR1 DFQATT and CDR2 SNEGSKA (reference sequence). The CDR3 runs 14 residues. Trimming stripped 5 bases from V and 2 bases from J, with 16 bases between. DNA of the CDR3: TGCAGTGCTTTATCAGAGGGGGGGACCTACGAGCAGTACTTC. Translation: CSALSEGGTYEQYF.

This clonotype was seen more than once but under ten times. V usage is TRBV3-1 and J usage is TRBJ2-7; 9 nucleotides agree with TRBD2. CDR1 LGHDT and CDR2 YNNKEL come from the germline V gene (reference sequence). V lost 1 base to trimming and J lost 0 bases; unmatched junction nucleotides: 10. The CDR3 contains 18 residues. CDR3 coding DNA: TGTGCCAGCAGCCAAGTGGCGACTAGCGGAGACGGCTCCTACGAGCAGTACTTC. This gives the protein CASSQVATSGDGSYEQYF.

The V call is TRBV5-4, the J call TRBJ2-1; D is possibly TRBD2 (6 bases). V was pared by 0 bases and J by 1 base, with 14 bases between. The CDR3 has 17 amino acids. Germline loops: CDR1 SGHNT, CDR2 YYREEE (reference sequence). CDR3 region: CASSLGGTGVSYNEQFF. CDR3 DNA sequence: TGTGCCAGCAGCTTGGGTGGGACGGGAGTTTCCTACAATGAGCAGTTCTTC.

This clonotype was seen ten or more times. The V gene is TRBV20-1, the J gene TRBJ2-3; D ambiguous. This CDR3 has 13 residues. Germline V gene sequence: CDR1 DFQATT, CDR2 SNEGSKA (reference sequence). Trimming stripped 0 bases from V and 6 bases from J, with 10 bases between. The CDR3 coding sequence is TGCAGTGCTAGAGACCTAGAGGCGGATACGCAGTATTTT. It codes for CSARDLEADTQYF.

The chain employs TRBV2 and TRBJ2-5; unclear D gene. The length of the CDR3 is 14 residues. Looked up from germline, CDR1 is SNHLY and CDR2 is FYNNEI. V lost 6 bases, J lost 5 bases, and 16 bases lay in between. The CDR3 loop is CASSYLKKDETQYF. The CDR3 DNA reads TGTGCCAGCAGCTATCTTAAGAAGGATGAGACCCAGTACTTC.

In this sample, this clonotype turned up a few times. The CDR3: CASSLARGETQYF. The CDR3 bases are TGTGCCAGCAGTTTAGCCAGGGGAGAGACCCAGTACTTC. The chain is built from TRBV12-3 or TRBV12-4 and TRBJ2-5, with D tentatively TRBD1 (6 bases). The V end lost 0 bases, the J end lost 4 bases, and 6 bases lay between the germline ends. The CDR3 length is 13 residues.

The genes are TRBV7-9 and TRBJ2-1; D is undetermined. Germline-derived CDR1 and CDR2 are SEHNR and FQNEAQ (reference sequence). The CDR3 has 15 residues. The V end was cut by 1 base, the J end by 2 bases, with 9 bases between. This CDR3 reads CASSLGAAAYNEQFF. In DNA form, the CDR3 reads TGTGCCAGCAGCTTAGGGGCTGCCGCCTACAATGAGCAGTTCTTC.

The chain is built from TRBV19 and TRBJ1-1; D not certain. The CDR3 is 14 amino acids. Germline-derived CDR1 and CDR2 are LNHDA and SQIVND (reference sequence). V was clipped by 1 base and J by 5 bases, with 11 bases between them. CDR3 amino acids: CASSIGQRGTEAFF. In nucleotides, the CDR3 is TGTGCCAGTAGTATAGGCCAGCGGGGTACTGAAGCTTTCTTT.

This clonotype showed up many times. The chain is built from TRBV24-1 and TRBJ2-1; 10 bases map to TRBD2. The CDR3 covers 16 residues. The J segment lost 6 bases and the V segment lost 4 bases, leaving 8 bases of the junction unmatched. Germline V gives CDR1 KGHDR, CDR2 SFDVKD. The chain's CDR3 is CATSDPVLAGVNEQFF. CDR3 in DNA: TGTGCCACCAGTGACCCTGTGCTAGCGGGGGTCAATGAGCAGTTCTTC.

For this clonotype: The junction departs from the called germline gene at one end, perhaps through a read error. The CDR3 protein is CASSEVLKNILYF. As DNA, the CDR3 is TGTGCCAGCAGTGAAGTACTTAAAAACATTCTGTACTTC. J is TRBJ2-4 and V is TRBV2; no definite D call. CDR3 size: 13 residues. In germline, CDR1 is SNHLY, CDR2 FYNNEI. Supplemented by reference TRBV2 and TRBJ2-4, the full variable domain reads EPEVTQTPSHQVTQMGQEVILRCVPISNHLYFYWYRQILGQKVEFLVSFYNNEISEKSEIFDDQFSVERPDGSNFTLKIRSTKLEDSAMYFCASSEVLKNILYFGAGTRLSVL.

This clonotype was observed many times. The chain links TRBV20-1 to TRBJ1-1; 9 nucleotides match TRBD1. Germline V gene sequence: CDR1 DFQATT, CDR2 SNEGSKA (reference sequence). J lost 4 bases, V lost 1 base, and 4 bases had no gene match. The CDR3 sequence is 14 residues long. CDR3 protein: CSARAGQGFTEAFF. The CDR3 bases are TGCAGTGCTAGAGCCGGACAGGGGTTCACTGAAGCTTTCTTT.

This clonotype came up a few times. The chain uses TRBV7-8 and TRBJ2-2, with 11 positions matching TRBD2. CDR3 size: 15 residues. J gave up 9 bases and V 1 base, and 4 bases lay outside the gene matches. CDR1 SGHVS and CDR2 FQNEAQ come from the germline V gene. CDR3: CASSLGSGRARELFF. In nucleotides, the CDR3 is TGTGCCAGCAGCTTAGGTAGCGGGAGGGCCCGGGAGCTGTTTTTT.

This clonotype is labeled as medium-sized. The chain is built from TRBV6-2 or TRBV6-3 and TRBJ1-1; TRBD1 matches 7 bases. V lost 5 bases to trimming and J lost 4 bases; unmatched junction nucleotides: 4. Per germline, CDR1 MNHEY and CDR2 SVGEGT. The CDR3 length is 13 residues. The CDR3 spells CASSQTGATEAFF. CDR3 DNA sequence: TGTGCCAGCAGTCAAACAGGGGCCACTGAAGCTTTCTTT.

The gene calls are TRBV12-3 or TRBV12-4 and TRBJ2-7, with TRBD2 matching 7 bases. Trimming at V came to 6 bases and at J to 5 bases, leaving 7 bases not matched to a gene. The CDR3 consists of 13 residues. The CDR3 bases are TGTGCCAGCAGGGGGGGGGGGTTCAACGAGCAGTACTTC. It codes for CASRGGGFNEQYF.

This clonotype was detected a few times. The CDR3 is CASSLQRDTQYF. In nucleotides, the CDR3 is TGCGCCAGCAGCCTACAACGAGATACGCAGTATTTT. The J gene is TRBJ2-3, the V gene TRBV5-1, with D hard to call. CDR3 length: 12 amino acids. The V gene's germline CDR1 is SGHRS and CDR2 YFSETQ. The V end lost 4 bases, the J end lost 5 bases, and 8 bases lay between the germline ends.

This clonotype was found many times. This chain joins TRBV27 and TRBJ1-2; D call uncertain. Germline CDR1 is MNHEY and CDR2 is SMNVEV (reference sequence). V dropped 3 bases and J dropped 2 bases, with 16 bases sitting between them. There are 16 residues in the CDR3. CDR3 region: CASSFSGRMLNYGYTF. The CDR3 DNA is TGTGCCAGCAGTTTCTCCGGACGGATGCTGAACTATGGCTACACCTTC.

This clonotype was recorded a few times. The chain recombines TRBV11-2 with TRBJ2-7; D may be TRBD1 or TRBD2 (6 bases each). The germline CDR1 and CDR2 sequences are SGHAT and FQNNGV. Trimming cost V 1 base and J 2 bases, with 21 bases left between them. The CDR3 has 18 residues. As DNA, the CDR3 is TGTGCCAGCAGCTTAGCCAGGAGGGCTCAAGGGGGAACCTACGAGCAGTACTTC. Translating gives CASSLARRAQGGTYEQYF.

This clonotype was recorded at least ten times. The gene calls are TRBV6-1 and TRBJ1-2; D ambiguous. CDR1 is MNHNS and CDR2 is SASEGT in the germline V gene. The CDR3 is 14 amino acids. Trimming shortened V by 5 bases and J by 8 bases, and 18 bases separated the two germline ends. The DNA of the CDR3 is TGTGCCAGCAGTTTGGTAACGGGAAGAGGGGGCTACACCTTC. It encodes CASSLVTGRGGYTF.

This clonotype was picked up many times. This chain joins TRBV20-1 and TRBJ2-7; D gene uncertain. The V end lost 5 bases, the J end lost 2 bases, and 10 bases lay between the germline ends. CDR3 size: 12 residues. Germline V gene lookup returns CDR1 DFQATT and CDR2 SNEGSKA (reference sequence). The CDR3 bases are TGCAGTGCTTCACAGAGCCCCTACGAGCAGTACTTC. The encoded protein is CSASQSPYEQYF.

The sample holds many counts of this clonotype. The rearrangement links TRBV4-1 to TRBJ2-7, with no clear D. From germline, CDR1 is MGHRA and CDR2 YSYEKL. CDR3 length equals 13 residues. V was clipped by 0 bases and J by 3 bases, with 6 bases between them. CDR3 in DNA: TGCGCCAGCAGCCAAGAGTCGAACTACGAGCAGTACTTC. Its protein is CASSQESNYEQYF.

This clonotype was picked up a small number of times. Germline is not matched at one junction end, which may reflect a read error. This rearrangement joins TRBV27 to TRBJ2-5; 7 bases match TRBD2. Germline-derived CDR1 and CDR2 are MNHEY and SMNVEV (reference sequence). The CDR3 loop spans 15 amino acids. CDR3 DNA: TGTGCCAGCAGGTTCAGGGAGGGGTTGGAAGAGCCCCAGTACTTC. Its translation: CASRFREGLEEPQYF.